The 12 T cell receptor beta chains reported below all come from one sample, sequenced in a study of post-analysis software for immune sequencing data (dated by TCRdb to between 2014 and 2017). The paper's findings and limits, for the study overall: Significantly higher frequencies in patients than in controls were found for five or six TRBV segments, including TRBV5-6, TRBV5-1 and TRBV20-1.

Their cognate antigens are unknown. The library was obtained by PCR. Sequencing instrument: Illumina HiSeq 2500. To reduce PCR and sequencing biases, unique molecular identifiers were incorporated into the TCR beta cDNA libraries. Using fastp at Q25 and MiXCR, TCRdb reprocessed the public reads and kept productive beta chains. Merged by CDR3 protein, the rows form single entries marked with the most common genes and DNA. This sample comprises 250,000 to 300,000 distinct CDR3 sequences, 30% to 45% of them detected only once. Jointly, the top ten make up 4% to 6% of the sample. Material for sequencing was blood. These receptors were taken from a girl aged 5 to 17 with multiple sclerosis.

This clonotype has a handful of counts. The rearrangement joins TRBV3-1 to TRBJ1-1, with D possibly TRBD1 on 5 matching bases. The germline V gene has CDR1 LGHDT and CDR2 YNNKEL (reference sequence). V shed 0 bases and J shed 10 bases, with 15 bases lying between them. CDR3 size: 14 residues. The CDR3 is CASSQERGLGGAFF. The CDR3, as DNA: TGTGCCAGCAGCCAAGAAAGGGGTTTGGGGGGAGCTTTCTTT.

As for this clonotype: A much larger clonotype is one base distant, so this may be a read error. This CDR3 is missing its conserved last phenylalanine or tryptophan, likely due to a read error. The chain couples TRBV20-1 to TRBJ2-1, with unresolved D. Germline CDR1 DFQATT, CDR2 SNEGSKA (reference sequence). The V gene lost 5 bases and the J gene lost 0 bases, with 14 bases spanning the gap. The CDR3 has 15 amino acids. For the CDR3, the DNA is TGCAGTGCTGTCCACACTGGAACCTCCTACAATGAGCAGTTCGTC. Translation gives CSAVHTGTSYNEQFV.

This clonotype was observed a few times. This rearrangement joins TRBV15 to TRBJ2-7; tentatively, D is TRBD1 (5 bases). This CDR3 region has 13 residues. Trimming left V 1 base short and J 8 bases short, with 12 bases between. Germline V lookup: CDR1 LNHNV, CDR2 YYDKDF (reference sequence). CDR3 protein: CATSRGTSPQQYF. The CDR3, as DNA: TGTGCCACCAGCAGAGGGACATCCCCTCAGCAGTACTTC.

The rearrangement joins TRBV7-2 to TRBJ2-1, with D perhaps assigned TRBD1 or TRBD2 (6 bases each). Trimming left V 5 bases short and J 8 bases short, with 19 bases between. The CDR3 contains 15 residues. Germline loops: CDR1 SGHTA, CDR2 FQGNSA. For the CDR3, the DNA is TGTGCCAGCAGCACAGGGCTAGCGATAGGGGATGAGCAGTTCTTC. Translation: CASSTGLAIGDEQFF.

This chain links TRBV10-3 with TRBJ1-2, with D maybe TRBD1 (5 bases). Trimming took 4 bases from V and 4 from J, leaving 13 bases between them. The germline gives CDR1 ENHRY, CDR2 SYGVKD. The CDR3 loop spans 14 amino acids. The CDR3 sequence: CAISAKGAGYGYTF. The CDR3 DNA sequence: TGTGCCATCAGTGCTAAAGGGGCGGGCTATGGCTACACCTTC.

This clonotype has a count of ten or more. The chain links TRBV10-3 to TRBJ2-7; TRBD1 matches at 7 bases. CDR1 is ENHRY, CDR2 SYGVKD, per germline. The V segment lost 2 bases and the J segment 3 bases; nucleotides outside the gene matches: 1. The CDR3 totals 13 residues. The CDR3 region is CAISEGQDYEQYF. The CDR3 nucleotides are TGTGCCATCAGTGAGGGACAGGACTACGAGCAGTACTTC.

V is TRBV7-6 and J is TRBJ2-1; D gene unclear. The CDR3 totals 16 residues. CDR1 and CDR2 (germline): SGHVS, FNYEAQ. V was shortened by 2 bases and J by 0 bases, with 11 bases between the two germline ends. CDR3 coding DNA: TGTGCCAGCAGCTTAATAGTAGGGTACTCCTACAATGAGCAGTTCTTC. Amino acid sequence: CASSLIVGYSYNEQFF.

This clonotype has only a few counts. The chain recombines TRBV19 with TRBJ1-5; D possibly corresponds to TRBD1 (5 bases). The CDR3 extends over 16 amino acids. The V and J ends lost 5 bases and 0 bases respectively, with 14 bases between them. Looked up from germline, CDR1 is LNHDA and CDR2 is SQIVND (reference sequence). DNA of the CDR3: TGTGCCAGTAGTTTACTCCAGGGTTTTAGCAATCAGCCCCAGCATTTT. Protein: CASSLLQGFSNQPQHF.

This clonotype is medium-sized within its sample. The chain uses TRBV6-4 and TRBJ2-1, with TRBD2 matching over 8 bases. The germline gives CDR1 MRHNA, CDR2 SNTAGT. The length of the CDR3 is 16 residues. The ends lost 6 bases at V and 0 bases at J; junction bases unmatched: 7. The chain's CDR3 is CASSQSGGGSYNEQFF. CDR3 coding DNA: TGTGCCAGCAGCCAAAGCGGGGGCGGCTCCTACAATGAGCAGTTCTTC.

Concerning this clonotype itself: A read error may be the cause here, since a much bigger clone is one base away. The J gene is TRBJ2-1, the V gene TRBV5-1, with D unresolved. The germline V gene encodes CDR1 SGHRS and CDR2 YFSETQ. CDR3 size: 15 residues. The ends were cut back, 0 bases at V and 6 bases at J, with 13 bases in the middle. The CDR3 DNA is TGCGCCAGCAGCTTGGACAGCAACCGGGTCAATGAGCAGTTCTTC. It codes for CASSLDSNRVNEQFF.

The chain joins TRBV5-1 to TRBJ2-2, with TRBD2 identical over 10 bases. CDR3 length: 15 amino acids. The germline V gene encodes CDR1 SGHRS and CDR2 YFSETQ. Trimming took 2 bases from V and 4 from J; bases not matched to a gene: 2. CDR3 protein: CASSFSGRTTGELFF. The CDR3, as DNA: TGCGCCAGCAGCTTTAGCGGGAGGACCACCGGGGAGCTGTTTTTT.

This clonotype was seen a handful of times. V usage is TRBV3-1 and J usage is TRBJ1-5, with a tentative D call TRBD1 (6 bases). Germline assignment: CDR1 LGHDT and CDR2 YNNKEL (reference sequence). The V end was cut by 3 bases, the J end by 9 bases, with 9 bases between. There are 12 residues in the CDR3. The CDR3 DNA is TGTGCCAGCAGCCACAGGGGCGCGCCCCAGCATTTT. It translates to CASSHRGAPQHF. Full variable domain (remainder filled in from reference TRBV3-1 and TRBJ1-5): DTAVSQTPKYLVTQMGNDKSIKCEQNLGHDTMYWYKQDSKKFLKIMFSYNNKELIINETVPNRFSPKSPDKAHLNLHINSLELGDSAVYFCASSHRGAPQHFGDGTRLSIL.